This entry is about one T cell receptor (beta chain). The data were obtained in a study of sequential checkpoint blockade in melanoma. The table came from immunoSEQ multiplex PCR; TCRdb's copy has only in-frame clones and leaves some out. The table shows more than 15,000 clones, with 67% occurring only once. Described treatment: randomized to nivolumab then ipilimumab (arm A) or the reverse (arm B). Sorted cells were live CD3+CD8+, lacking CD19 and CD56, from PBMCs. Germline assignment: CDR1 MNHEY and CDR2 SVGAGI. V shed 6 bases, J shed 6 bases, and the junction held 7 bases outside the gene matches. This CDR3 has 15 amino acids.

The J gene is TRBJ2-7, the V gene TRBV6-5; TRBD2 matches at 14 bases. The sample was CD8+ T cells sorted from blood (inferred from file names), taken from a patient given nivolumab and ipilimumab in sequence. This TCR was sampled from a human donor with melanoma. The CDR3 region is CASSLLTSGGVEQYF. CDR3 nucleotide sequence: TGTGCCAGCAGCCTTCTGACTAGCGGGGGGGTCGAGCAGTACTTC.